This T cell receptor beta chain was identified in a study of blood T cell repertoires in COVID-19. As for the study in general: T cells, B-cell-depleted T cells, or PBMCs provided the cDNA or gDNA that served as material.

TCRdb's table, derived via immunoSEQ multiplex PCR, lists solely in-frame clones and lacks some. This table has some 200,000 clones, under 90% appearing once. The V segment lost 3 bases and the J segment 3 bases; nucleotides outside the gene matches: 5. Per germline, CDR1 SGHTA and CDR2 FQGNSA. The CDR3 totals 14 residues. The sequence came from an elderly woman with active or convalescent COVID-19. The sequenced sample consisted of peripheral blood. The chain recombines TRBV7-2 with TRBJ2-7, with 7 bases lining up with TRBD2. For the CDR3, the DNA is TGTGCCAGCAGCTTGCGGACTAGGGACTACGAGCAGTACTTC. Residues: CASSLRTRDYEQYF.